This T cell receptor beta chain was sequenced during a study of blood T cells in healthy people across ages (dated by TCRdb to between 2015 and 2016). Regarding the research as a whole: In model experiments, roughly one uniquely barcoded TCR beta cDNA molecule per two T cells was captured by template switching. The study analyzed two additional independent replicas of 1 million unique cDNA reads from the same blood draw for two donors, one aged 18 to 29 and one aged 80 or older. Age-related changes in TCR beta repertoire diversity were measured in the study by deep sequencing normalized with unique cDNA molecular identifiers. Donors were grouped into four age groups: young (average approximately 15 years), middle-aged (about 38), aged (around 60) and long-lived (just over 80). To avoid experimental bias, donors of different ages were distributed randomly across sequencing lanes. The paper's findings and limits, for the study overall: Total diversity estimates from one million sequenced T cells were considered lower bounds and underestimates. As age increased, observed TCR beta diversity per million T cells dropped in a roughly linear way, and a significant reduction was already evident by age 40. Because the CMV infection status of the donors was unknown, age-related changes in expanded clonotypes may potentially have been confounded. There was a strong correlation between observed TCR beta diversity and the percentage of naive T cells measured by flow cytometry. Because profiling used bulk unsorted PBMCs, naive and antigen-experienced compartments could not be compared conclusively. Compared with the aged group, the long-lived group had more naive CD4+ T cells, fewer expanded clones and increased TCR diversity, a pattern suggesting age selection.

The library was made by 5' RACE. These reads were obtained on an Illumina HiSeq 2500. The second PCR ran for about 6 to 11 cycles and used a J-beta primer mix along with a sample-barcoded 5' primer. A unique molecular identifier was introduced onto each TCR beta cDNA molecule by a template-switch 5' adaptor carrying 12 random nucleotides. Each sample yielded at least 2.5 million CDR3-containing paired-end reads. First-strand cDNA was synthesized from all RNA with the Mint cDNA synthesis kit, primed by a TRBC-specific oligonucleotide. After uracil-DNA glycosylase treatment, a first 18-cycle PCR used universal primers M1SS and BC2_uni_R on all cDNA. The authors' pipeline ran thus. For normalization, 1 million high-quality reads, each with a distinct molecular identifier, were randomly selected from each sample. Reads sharing molecular identifiers were discarded rather than binned into consensus sequences. MiTCR, run with a Q25 quality threshold and the strictest error-elimination algorithm, handled CDR3 identification, clonotype clustering and error correction. A nonparametric unseen species model using Euler transformation provided a lower-bound estimate of total TCR beta diversity. TCRdb trimmed the raw reads at Q25, called clones with MiXCR and kept productive beta chains. Rows with one shared CDR3 protein collapse into an entry with the most common genes and DNA. TCRdb, not the authors, supplied the V and J calls. In all, the sample holds about 770,000 distinct CDR3 sequences, and under 45% of those were seen once. The top ten hold about 21% of the sample.

The donors were some 36 Caucasian individuals from Russia, aged roughly 6 to 100 years, who were systemically healthy. Ten milliliters of peripheral blood were drawn from each donor into EDTA-treated Vacutainer tubes. Ficoll-Paque density-gradient centrifugation was used to isolate PBMCs, with at least 6 million per sample. Total RNA was extracted from PBMCs with Trizol reagent, with at least 5 micrograms obtained per sample. Naive CD45RAhigh/CD27high T cell percentages were measured by flow cytometry on a PBMC aliquot from every donor. This clonotype was counted only a few times. Its binding antigen is unknown. Base-call qualities are not available, and no considerably larger clone is one nucleotide away. Specimen: blood. The origin of this receptor is a man in his fifties or sixties in good health.

The CDR3 protein sequence reads: CASGDQRRSYEQYF. The sequence in DNA is TGTGCCAGCGGCGACCAGCGTAGATCCTACGAGCAGTACTTC. Recombination connected TRBV7-2 to TRBJ2-7; the D gene lacks a confident call. According to the germline V gene, CDR1 reads SGHTA and CDR2 reads FQGNSA. V is pared back by 8 bases and J by 1 base, with 15 bases lying between the germline termini. The CDR3 covers 14 residues, taking in both the cysteine and the phenylalanine. Just CDR3 DNA is preserved here, 42 bases in frame from base 1. Here the CDR3 is joined to the reference TRBV7-2 and TRBJ2-7 genes, and the full variable domain is: GAGVSQSPSNKVTEKGKDVELRCDPISGHTALYWYRQSLGQGLEFLIYFQGNSAPDKSGLPSDRFSAERTGGSVSTLTIQRTQQEDSAVYLCASGDQRRSYEQYFGPGTRLTVT.